There are a few counts of the clone carrying this T cell receptor beta chain. This record comes from a study of blood T cell repertoires in COVID-19. Overall study: The United States, Italy and Spain supplied acute and convalescent COVID-19 samples. Sample material is recorded as cDNA or gDNA derived from T cells, B-cell-depleted T cells, or PBMCs.

The CDR3 covers 14 residues. Trimming removed 10 bases at V and 1 base at J, with 16 bases between. Germline CDR1 reads KGHSH; CDR2 reads LQKENI. In the study's own analysis: How many nucleated cells were present was estimated from reference gene primer amplification. Produced via immunoSEQ multiplex PCR; TCRdb's table is partial and in-frame only. V and J calls and clone size follow that table, whereas D and trimming were derived from the DNA. The data show 95,000 to 130,000 clones, approximately 84% seen once. The V and J genes are TRBV18 and TRBJ1-1; no clear D gene. The sample consisted of peripheral blood. This clonotype originated in a man in his sixties or seventies with active or convalescent COVID-19. The CDR3: CATQRVRENTEAFF. DNA of the CDR3: TGTGCCACCCAACGGGTCCGGGAGAACACTGAAGCTTTCTTT.